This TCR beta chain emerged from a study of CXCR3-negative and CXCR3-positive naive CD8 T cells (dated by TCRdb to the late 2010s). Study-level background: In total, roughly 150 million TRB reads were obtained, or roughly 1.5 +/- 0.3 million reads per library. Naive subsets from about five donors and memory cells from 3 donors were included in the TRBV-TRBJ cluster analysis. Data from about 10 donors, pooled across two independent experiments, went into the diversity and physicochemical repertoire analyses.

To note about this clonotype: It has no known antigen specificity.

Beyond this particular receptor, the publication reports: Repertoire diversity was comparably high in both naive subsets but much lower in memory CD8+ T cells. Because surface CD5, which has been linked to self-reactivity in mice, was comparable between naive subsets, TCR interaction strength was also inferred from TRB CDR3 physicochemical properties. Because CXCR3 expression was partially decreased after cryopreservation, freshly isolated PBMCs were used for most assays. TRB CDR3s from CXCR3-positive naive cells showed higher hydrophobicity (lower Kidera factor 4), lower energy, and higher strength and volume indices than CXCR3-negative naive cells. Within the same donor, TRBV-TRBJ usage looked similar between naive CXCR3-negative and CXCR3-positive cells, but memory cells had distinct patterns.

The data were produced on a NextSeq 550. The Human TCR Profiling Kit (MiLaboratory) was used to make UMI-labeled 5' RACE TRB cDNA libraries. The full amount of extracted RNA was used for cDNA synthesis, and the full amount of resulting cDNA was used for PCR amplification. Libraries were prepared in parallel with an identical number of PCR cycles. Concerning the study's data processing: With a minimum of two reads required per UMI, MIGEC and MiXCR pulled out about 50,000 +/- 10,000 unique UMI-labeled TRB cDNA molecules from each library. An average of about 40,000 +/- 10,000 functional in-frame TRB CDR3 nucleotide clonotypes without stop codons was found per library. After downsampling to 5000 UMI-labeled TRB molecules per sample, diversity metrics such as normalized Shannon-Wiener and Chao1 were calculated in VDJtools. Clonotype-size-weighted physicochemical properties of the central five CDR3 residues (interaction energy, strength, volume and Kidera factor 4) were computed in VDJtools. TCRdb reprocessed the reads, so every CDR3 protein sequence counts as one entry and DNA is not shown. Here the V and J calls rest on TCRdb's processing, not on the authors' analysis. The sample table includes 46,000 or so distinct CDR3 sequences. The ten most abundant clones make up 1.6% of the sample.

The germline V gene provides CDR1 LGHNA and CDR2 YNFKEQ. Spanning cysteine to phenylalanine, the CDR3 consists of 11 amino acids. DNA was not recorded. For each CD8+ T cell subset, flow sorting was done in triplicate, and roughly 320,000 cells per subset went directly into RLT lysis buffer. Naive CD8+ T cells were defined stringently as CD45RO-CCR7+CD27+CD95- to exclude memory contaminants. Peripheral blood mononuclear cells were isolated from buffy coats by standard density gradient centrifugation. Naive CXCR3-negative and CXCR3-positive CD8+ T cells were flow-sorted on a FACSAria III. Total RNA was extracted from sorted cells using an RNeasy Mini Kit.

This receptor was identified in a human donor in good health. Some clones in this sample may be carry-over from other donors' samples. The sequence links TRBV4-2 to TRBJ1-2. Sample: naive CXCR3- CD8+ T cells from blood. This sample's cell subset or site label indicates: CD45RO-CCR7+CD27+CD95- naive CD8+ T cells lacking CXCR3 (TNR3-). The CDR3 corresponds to CASSSNYGYTF.